This TCR beta chain is drawn from a study of blood T cells in healthy people across ages. Trimming took 2 bases from V and 4 from J, leaving 9 bases between them. Germline V lookup: CDR1 SGHVS, CDR2 FQNEAQ. The CDR3 is made up of 14 amino acids. For the second PCR, which ran for roughly 6 to 12 cycles, a sample-barcoded 5' primer and a J-beta primer mix were used. Every cDNA molecule bore a tag from a template-switch adaptor containing 12 random nucleotides. Paired-end reads containing CDR3 totaled no fewer than 2.5 million for each sample. In TCRdb, the 5' RACE reads were re-called with MiXCR into one record per CDR3 protein. The sample holds roughly 1,300,000 distinct CDR3 sequences; approximately 59% are singletons and the top ten take approximately 7%. Regarding the study as a whole: Versus aged donors, long-lived donors had higher diversity and more naive CD4+ cells. Total diversity from one million sequenced T cells was likely underestimated.

Concerning this clonotype: Antigen specificity is unknown.

Specimen: blood. The sequence was collected from a man younger than 35 in good health. The rearrangement joins TRBV7-8 to TRBJ2-1; D may be TRBD2 (6 bases). CDR3 nucleotide sequence: TGTGCCAGCAGCTTATCGGGAGCTTACAATGAGCAGTTCTTC. Amino acid sequence: CASSLSGAYNEQFF. The full variable domain, completed using reference TRBV7-8 and TRBJ2-1, is GAGVSQSPRYKVAKRGQDVALRCDPISGHVSLFWYQQALGQGPEFLTYFQNEAQLDKSGLPSDRFFAERPEGSVSTLKIQRTQQEDSAVYLCASSLSGAYNEQFFGPGTRLTVL.